This TCR beta chain was documented in a study of cytotoxic CD8 clonotypes in ibrutinib-treated CLL (dated by TCRdb to the early 2020s). As for the study more broadly: The cohort was composed of 11 relapsed/refractory and about 15 treatment-naive patients; IGHV unmutated status was identified in approximately 17 patients. Samples averaged around 280,000 productive templates and approximately 100,000 productive rearrangements. Partial responses were observed in about 25 patients and complete responses in 2; after a median follow-up of roughly 62 months, remission was maintained in 15 or so patients and progression was observed in approximately 12. Samples at response were collected after a median of 12 months of treatment, with a range of about 6 to 40 months. Of the 90 or so participants in the trial, 20 to 30 had longitudinal samples available. Cryopreserved peripheral blood mononuclear cells were obtained prior to treatment, at the time of response, and at either disease progression or sustained remission. All remission and progressive disease samples were collected while patients were still receiving ibrutinib.

On this clone: The antigen this receptor binds is unknown. It has no much larger one-base neighbor in the sample; base qualities were not kept.

General findings and caveats noted by the study authors: Public clonotypes were rare and either shrank or stayed stable during treatment, and the rise in clonality at ibrutinib response reflected expansion of private clonotypes. At ibrutinib response clonality went up, during sustained remission it held steady, and at progression it dropped back toward baseline. Lymph node repertoires were not examined, and the timing of sampling was not matched between patients in sustained remission and those whose disease progressed. Baseline clonality exceeded that of age-matched healthy donors and correlated strongly with circulating CD8+ T-cell counts.

Explained via the paper, the time point label denotes: roughly 2 years on ibrutinib. For TCR beta library preparation, roughly 2.2 micrograms of genomic DNA was extracted from cryopreserved PBMCs. Longitudinal blood samples from CLL patients on ibrutinib monotherapy were analyzed using high-throughput TCR beta sequencing. Patients were enrolled in a phase 2 open-label single-center ibrutinib monotherapy trial. Each clonotype received, on average, approximately 9.9x coverage in deep resolution sequencing performed on a MiSeq, where the target depth lay between 1 in 1 million and 1 in 200,000 T cells. The immunoSEQ hsTCRB Kit was used to generate the TCR beta libraries. The authors' analysis ran thus. The data were analyzed with ImmunoSEQ Analyzer and ImmunoSEQ Data Assistant, and V, D and J gene assignments followed IMGT definitions. Clonality, which ranges from 0 to 1, was calculated by subtracting the normalized Shannon entropy of productive rearrangement frequencies from one. Only overrepresented clonotypes making up at least 0.05% of the repertoire of each patient were included in the public clonotype analysis. Some 14 age-matched healthy donor repertoires from immuneACCESS served as clonality controls. TCRdb took over this immuneACCESS table, retaining in-frame rearrangements with V and J assigned. Such tables are incomplete; in checked studies, under half of the missing clones stem from an unresolved V gene, and the remainder is unexplained. V, J and clone size are taken as reported in that table, and D and trimming were inferred from the DNA itself. For this sample there are approximately 57,000 clones; approximately 52% appear just once. The top ten hold about 20% of the sample.

The cysteine opens and the phenylalanine closes a CDR3 of 13 amino acids. Kept here is only the CDR3 DNA, which spans 39 bases and is read in frame from base 1. V ends up 6 bases short and J 6 bases short, with an unmatched junction base count of 5. CDR1 and CDR2, per the germline V gene (reference sequence), are MNHNY and SVGAGI. The origin of this receptor is a human donor with chronic lymphocytic leukemia. The sequencing here drew on PBMCs, taken after 24 months of ibrutinib treatment. The chain links TRBV6-6 with TRBJ1-5, and 7 junctional nucleotides match TRBD1. DNA sequence: TGTGCCAGCAGACACGACAGGGCTCAGCCCCAGCATTTT. This yields the protein CASRHDRAQPQHF.